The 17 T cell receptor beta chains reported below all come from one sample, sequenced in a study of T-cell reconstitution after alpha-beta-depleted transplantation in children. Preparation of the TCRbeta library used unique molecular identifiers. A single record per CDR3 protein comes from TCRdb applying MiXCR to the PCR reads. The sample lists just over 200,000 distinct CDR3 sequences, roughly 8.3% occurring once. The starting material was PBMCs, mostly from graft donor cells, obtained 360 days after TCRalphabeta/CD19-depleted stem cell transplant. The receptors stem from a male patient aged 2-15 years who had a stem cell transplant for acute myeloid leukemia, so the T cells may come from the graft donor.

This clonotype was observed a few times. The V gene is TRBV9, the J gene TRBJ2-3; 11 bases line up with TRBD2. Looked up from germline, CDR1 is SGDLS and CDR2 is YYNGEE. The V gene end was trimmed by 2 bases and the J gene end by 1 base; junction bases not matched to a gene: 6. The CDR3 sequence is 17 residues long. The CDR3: CASSVDVAGGRTDTQYF. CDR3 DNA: TGTGCCAGCAGCGTCGATGTAGCGGGGGGGCGCACAGATACGCAGTATTTT.

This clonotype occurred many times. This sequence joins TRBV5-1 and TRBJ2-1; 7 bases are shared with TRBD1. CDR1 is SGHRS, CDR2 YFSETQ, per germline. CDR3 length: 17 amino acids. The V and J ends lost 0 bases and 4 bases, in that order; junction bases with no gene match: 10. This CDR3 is CASSLARQGPSYNEQFF. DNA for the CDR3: TGCGCCAGCAGCTTGGCTCGACAGGGTCCCTCTTACAATGAGCAGTTCTTC.

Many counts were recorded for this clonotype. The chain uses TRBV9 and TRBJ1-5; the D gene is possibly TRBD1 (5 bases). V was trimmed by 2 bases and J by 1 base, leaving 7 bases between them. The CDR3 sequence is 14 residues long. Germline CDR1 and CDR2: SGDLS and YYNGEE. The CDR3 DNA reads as TGTGCCAGCAGCGTTGGGGGAAGCAATCAGCCCCAGCATTTT. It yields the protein CASSVGGSNQPQHF.

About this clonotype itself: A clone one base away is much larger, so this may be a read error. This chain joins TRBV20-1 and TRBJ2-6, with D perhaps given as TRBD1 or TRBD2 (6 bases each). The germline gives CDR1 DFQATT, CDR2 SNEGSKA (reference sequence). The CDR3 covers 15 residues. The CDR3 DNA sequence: TGCAGTGCTGGGGAAGGGGGGACTGGGGCCAACGTCCTGGCTTTC. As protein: CSAGEGGTGANVLAF.

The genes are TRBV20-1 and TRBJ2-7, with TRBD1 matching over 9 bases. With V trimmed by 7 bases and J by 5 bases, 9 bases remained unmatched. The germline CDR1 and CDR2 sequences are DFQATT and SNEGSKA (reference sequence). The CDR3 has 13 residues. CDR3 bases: TGCAGTGGGATTAGGGACAGGGTGGACGAGCAGTACTTC. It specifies CSGIRDRVDEQYF.

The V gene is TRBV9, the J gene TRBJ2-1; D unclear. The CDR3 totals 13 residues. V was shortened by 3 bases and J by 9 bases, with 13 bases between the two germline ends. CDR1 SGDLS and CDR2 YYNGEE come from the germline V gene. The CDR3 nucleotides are TGTGCCAGCAGCGCGCACGATGAGACTGAGCAGTTCTTC. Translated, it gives CASSAHDETEQFF.

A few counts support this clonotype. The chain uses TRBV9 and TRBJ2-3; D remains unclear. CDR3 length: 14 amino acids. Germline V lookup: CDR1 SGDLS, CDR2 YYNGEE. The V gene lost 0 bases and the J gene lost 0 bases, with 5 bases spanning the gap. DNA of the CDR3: TGTGCCAGCAGCGTAGAGGCTAGCACAGATACGCAGTATTTT. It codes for CASSVEASTDTQYF.

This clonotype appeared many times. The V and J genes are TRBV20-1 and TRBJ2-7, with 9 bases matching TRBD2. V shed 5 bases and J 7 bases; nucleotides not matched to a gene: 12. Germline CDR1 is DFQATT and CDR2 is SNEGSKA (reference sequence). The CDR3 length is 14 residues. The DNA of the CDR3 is TGCAGTGCTGGCCGACAAGCGGGAGGTCAGGAGCAGTACTTC. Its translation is CSAGRQAGGQEQYF.

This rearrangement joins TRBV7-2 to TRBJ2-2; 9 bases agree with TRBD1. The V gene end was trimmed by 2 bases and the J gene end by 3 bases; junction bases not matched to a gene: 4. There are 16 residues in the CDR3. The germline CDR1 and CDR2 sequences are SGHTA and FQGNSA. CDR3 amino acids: CASSLHRGRYTGELFF. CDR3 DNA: TGTGCCAGCAGCTTACACAGGGGGCGGTACACCGGGGAGCTGTTTTTT. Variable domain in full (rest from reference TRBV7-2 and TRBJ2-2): GAGVSQSPSNKVTEKGKDVELRCDPISGHTALYWYRQSLGQGLEFLIYFQGNSAPDKSGLPSDRFSAERTGGSVSTLTIQRTQQEDSAVYLCASSLHRGRYTGELFFGEGSRLTVL.

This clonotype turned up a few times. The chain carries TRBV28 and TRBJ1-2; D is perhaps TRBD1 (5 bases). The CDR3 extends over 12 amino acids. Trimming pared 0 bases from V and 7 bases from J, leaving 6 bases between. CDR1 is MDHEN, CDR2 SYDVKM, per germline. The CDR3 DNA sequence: TGTGCCAGCAGTTTATGGACAGTTGGCTACACCTTC. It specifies CASSLWTVGYTF.

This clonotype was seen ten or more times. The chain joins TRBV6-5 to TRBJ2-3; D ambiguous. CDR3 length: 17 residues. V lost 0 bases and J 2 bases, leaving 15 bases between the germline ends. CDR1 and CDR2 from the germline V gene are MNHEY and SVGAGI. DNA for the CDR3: TGTGCCAGCAGTTACTCCCAGGTCGCAGGTCACACAGATACGCAGTATTTT. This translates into CASSYSQVAGHTDTQYF.

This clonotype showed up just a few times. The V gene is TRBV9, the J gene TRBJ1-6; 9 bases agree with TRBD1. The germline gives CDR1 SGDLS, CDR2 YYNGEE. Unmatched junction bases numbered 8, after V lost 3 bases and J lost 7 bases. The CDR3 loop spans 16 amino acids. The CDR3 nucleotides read TGTGCCAGCAGCGCCGGGACAGGGAGGAAGAATTCACCCCTCCACTTT. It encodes CASSAGTGRKNSPLHF.

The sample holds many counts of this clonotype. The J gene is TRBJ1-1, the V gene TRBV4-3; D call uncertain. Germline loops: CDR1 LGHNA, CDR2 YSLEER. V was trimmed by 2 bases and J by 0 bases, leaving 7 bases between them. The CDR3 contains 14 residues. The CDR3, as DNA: TGCGCCAGCAGCCAATTAACGGTGAACACTGAAGCTTTCTTT. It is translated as CASSQLTVNTEAFF.

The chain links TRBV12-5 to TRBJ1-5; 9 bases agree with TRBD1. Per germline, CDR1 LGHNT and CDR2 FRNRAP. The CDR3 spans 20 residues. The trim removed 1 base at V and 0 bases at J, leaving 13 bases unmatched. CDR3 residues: CASGLDLRDRDYLSNQPQHF. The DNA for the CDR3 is TGTGCTAGTGGTTTGGACCTCCGGGACAGGGACTACCTTAGCAATCAGCCCCAGCATTTT.

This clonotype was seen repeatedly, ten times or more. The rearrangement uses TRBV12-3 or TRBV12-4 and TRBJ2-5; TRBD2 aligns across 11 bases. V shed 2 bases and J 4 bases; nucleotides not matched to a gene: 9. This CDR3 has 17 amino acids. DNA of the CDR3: TGTGCCAGCAGTTTAACAAAACTAGCGGGAGAGGGAGAGACCCAGTACTTC. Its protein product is CASSLTKLAGEGETQYF.

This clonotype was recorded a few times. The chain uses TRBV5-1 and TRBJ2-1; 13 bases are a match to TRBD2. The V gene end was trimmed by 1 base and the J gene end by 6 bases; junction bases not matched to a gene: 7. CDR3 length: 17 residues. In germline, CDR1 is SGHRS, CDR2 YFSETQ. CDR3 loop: CASSLLAGTSGVNEQFF. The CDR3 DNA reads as TGCGCCAGCAGCTTGTTGGCCGGGACTAGCGGGGTCAATGAGCAGTTCTTC.

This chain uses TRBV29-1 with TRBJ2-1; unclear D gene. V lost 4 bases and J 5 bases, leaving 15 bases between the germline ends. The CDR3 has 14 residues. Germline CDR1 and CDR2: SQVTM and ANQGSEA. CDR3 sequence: CSVATVGAHNEQFF. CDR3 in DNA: TGCAGCGTTGCAACAGTCGGCGCCCACAATGAGCAGTTCTTC.